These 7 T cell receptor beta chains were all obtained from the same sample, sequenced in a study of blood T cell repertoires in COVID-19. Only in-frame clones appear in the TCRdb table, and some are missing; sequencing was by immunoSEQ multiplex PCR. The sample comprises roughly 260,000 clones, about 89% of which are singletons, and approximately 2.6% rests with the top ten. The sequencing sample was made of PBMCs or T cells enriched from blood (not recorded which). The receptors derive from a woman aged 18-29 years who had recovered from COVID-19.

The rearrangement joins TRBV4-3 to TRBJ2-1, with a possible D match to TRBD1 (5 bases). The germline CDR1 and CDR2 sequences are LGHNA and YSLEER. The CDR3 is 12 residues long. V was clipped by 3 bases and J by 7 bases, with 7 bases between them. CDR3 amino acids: CASSHRQNEQFF. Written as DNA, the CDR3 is TGCGCCAGCAGCCATCGACAGAATGAGCAGTTCTTC.

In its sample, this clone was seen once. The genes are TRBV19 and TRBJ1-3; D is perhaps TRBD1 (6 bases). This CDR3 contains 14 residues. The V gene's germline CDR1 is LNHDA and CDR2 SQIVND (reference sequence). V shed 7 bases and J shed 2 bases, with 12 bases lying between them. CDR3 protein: CASKLQGAGNTIYF. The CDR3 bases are TGTGCCAGTAAACTACAGGGAGCTGGAAACACCATATATTTT. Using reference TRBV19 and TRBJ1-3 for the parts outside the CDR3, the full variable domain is DGGITQSPKYLFRKEGQNVTLSCEQNLNHDAMYWYRQDPGQGLRLIYYSQIVNDFQKGDIAEGYSVSREKKESFPLTVTSAQKNPTAFYLCASKLQGAGNTIYFGEGSWLTVV.

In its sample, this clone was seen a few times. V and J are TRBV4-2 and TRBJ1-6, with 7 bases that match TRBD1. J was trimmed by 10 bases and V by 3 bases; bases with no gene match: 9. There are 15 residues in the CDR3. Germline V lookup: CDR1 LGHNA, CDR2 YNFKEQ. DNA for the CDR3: TGTGCCAGCAGCCATACCGACAGGGTGGGATCACCCCTCCACTTT. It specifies CASSHTDRVGSPLHF.

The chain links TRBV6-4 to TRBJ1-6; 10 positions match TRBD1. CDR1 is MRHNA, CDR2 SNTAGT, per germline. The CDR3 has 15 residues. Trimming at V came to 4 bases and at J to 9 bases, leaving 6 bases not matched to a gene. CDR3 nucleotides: TGTGCCAGCAGTGTTGAGGGACAGGGGACTTCACCCCTCCACTTT. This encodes CASSVEGQGTSPLHF.

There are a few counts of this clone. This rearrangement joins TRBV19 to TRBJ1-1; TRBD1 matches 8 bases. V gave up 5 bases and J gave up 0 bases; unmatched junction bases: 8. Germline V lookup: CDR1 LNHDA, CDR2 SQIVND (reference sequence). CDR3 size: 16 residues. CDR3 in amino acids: CASSATGVGLNTEAFF. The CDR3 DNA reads TGTGCCAGTAGTGCGACAGGGGTTGGTTTGAACACTGAAGCTTTCTTT.

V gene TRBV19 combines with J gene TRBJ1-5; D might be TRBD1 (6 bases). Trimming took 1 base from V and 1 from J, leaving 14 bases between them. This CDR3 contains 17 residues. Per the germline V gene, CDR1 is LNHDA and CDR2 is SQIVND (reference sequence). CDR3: CASSIVGFTGSNQPQHF. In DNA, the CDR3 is TGTGCCAGTAGTATAGTGGGATTTACAGGGAGCAATCAGCCCCAGCATTTT.

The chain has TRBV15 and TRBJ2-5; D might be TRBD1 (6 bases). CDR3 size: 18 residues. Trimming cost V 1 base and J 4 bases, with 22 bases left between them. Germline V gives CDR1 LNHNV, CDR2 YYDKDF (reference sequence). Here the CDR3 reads CATSRGLGNRVQGETQYF. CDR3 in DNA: TGTGCCACCAGCAGAGGCCTCGGAAACAGGGTTCAGGGAGAGACCCAGTACTTC.